Shown below are 32 T cell receptor beta chains from a single sample sequenced in a study of T cells in women clearing cervical HPV infection. The table came from immunoSEQ multiplex PCR; TCRdb's copy has only in-frame clones and leaves some out. Its listing shows tens of thousands of clones. Sequencing used blood buffy coat. The receptors derive from a woman aged 18 to 75 with a cervical HPV16 infection that either progressed to CIN3+ or cleared (not recorded which).

On this clone itself: The CDR3 goes on 3 residues after the read ends, and that part is filled in from the germline J gene. The chain uses TRBV4-2 and TRBJ2-5; perhaps TRBD2 as D (7 bases). Germline-derived CDR1 and CDR2 are LGHNA and YNFKEQ. Trimming pared 0 bases from V and 5 bases from J, leaving 16 bases between. The CDR3 totals 16 residues. This CDR3 is CASSQDVAGAGETQYF. The CDR3 DNA, read in part, is TGTGCCAGCAGCCAAGATGTGGCGGGGGCGGGCGAGACC.

With respect to this clone: The missing CDR3 end, 3 residues past where the read stops, is filled in from the germline J gene. This chain connects TRBV10-3 to TRBJ1-1; 7 nucleotides match TRBD1. The trim removed 4 bases at V and 3 bases at J, leaving 5 bases unmatched. The CDR3 is 14 amino acids. Per germline, CDR1 ENHRY and CDR2 SYGVKD. CDR3 DNA (partial): TGTGCCATCAGTGGGACCGACAGGGACACTGAA. This gives the protein CAISGTDRDTE. The entire CDR3 protein is CAISGTDRDTEAFF.

Comments on this clone: The read gets to within 3 residues of the CDR3 end, and the germline J gene fills in the rest. The gene calls are TRBV19 and TRBJ1-2; D may be TRBD1 (5 bases). Germline assignment: CDR1 LNHDA and CDR2 SQIVND (reference sequence). The CDR3 is 15 amino acids. The CDR3 loop reads CASSEVLRGTDTYTF. The CDR3 bases that were read are TGTGCCAGTAGTGAGGTGCTGAGGGGCACAGATACC.

With regard to this clone: The CDR3 extends 3 residues past the end of the read, so its final part is completed from the germline J gene. This chain uses TRBV20-1 with TRBJ2-4; 8 bases fit TRBD2. Trimming took 0 bases from V and 2 from J; bases not matched to a gene: 18. There are 20 residues in the CDR3. Germline CDR1 DFQATT, CDR2 SNEGSKA (reference sequence). The CDR3 bases that were read are TGCAGTGCTAGAGATCAAATACTAGCGGCGCCAGGGCCGCCCAAAAACATT. This encodes CSARDQILAAPGPPKNI. The full CDR3 sequence reads CSARDQILAAPGPPKNIQYF.

About this clone: The missing CDR3 end, 3 residues past where the read stops, is filled in from the germline J gene. The chain couples TRBV7-6 to TRBJ2-7; tentative D call: TRBD1 (5 bases). The V end was cut by 1 base, the J end by 3 bases, with 10 bases between. The CDR3 totals 14 residues. Germline values: CDR1 SGHVS, CDR2 FNYEAQ. CDR3 amino acids: CASSLEGRDYEQYF. CDR3 DNA (partial): TGTGCCAGCAGCTTAGAGGGCAGGGACTACGAG.

As to this clone: A junction end diverges from the germline sequence, so it may reflect a read error. The CDR3 is cut off 3 residues early in the read; its end comes from the germline J gene. The rearrangement joins TRBV4-2 to TRBJ2-7, with D maybe TRBD1 (6 bases). Germline V gives CDR1 LGHNA, CDR2 YNFKEQ. The CDR3 is 15 amino acids. CDR3 DNA (partial): TGCGCCAGCAGCCATACCGGGACATATGACGACGAG. Translated: CASSHTGTYDDE. The whole CDR3 region reads CASSHTGTYDDEQYF.

To note about this clone: Sequencing ends 3 residues short of the CDR3 end; the germline J gene provides the rest. The chain has TRBV7-6 and TRBJ2-1; 10 bases map to TRBD1. Germline CDR1 reads SGHVS; CDR2 reads FNYEAQ. This CDR3 comprises 17 residues. Trimming at V came to 2 bases and at J to 5 bases, leaving 9 bases not matched to a gene. The CDR3 DNA, read in part, is TGTGCCAGCAGCTTATGGTTCGGGGACAGGGGCAACAATGAG. Residues: CASSLWFGDRGNNE. The entire CDR3 protein reads CASSLWFGDRGNNEQFF.

In the case of this clone: The CDR3 extends 3 residues past the end of the read, so its final part is completed from the germline J gene. The chain uses TRBV7-9 and TRBJ2-4, with 7 positions matching TRBD1. CDR3 size: 14 residues. The V gene's germline CDR1 is SEHNR and CDR2 FQNEAQ (reference sequence). The part of the CDR3 DNA that was read is TGTGCCAGCAGCCTAGGGGGCCGGAGCTATGGT. Translating it yields CASSLGGRSYG. The full CDR3 sequence reads CASSLGGRSYGQYF.

As regards this clone: Coverage ceases 3 residues before the CDR3 finishes, and the germline J gene fills in the end. This rearrangement joins TRBV20-1 to TRBJ1-1; a possible D gene is TRBD1 (5 bases). V dropped 3 bases and J dropped 0 bases, with 14 bases sitting between them. In germline, CDR1 is DFQATT, CDR2 SNEGSKA (reference sequence). CDR3 length: 15 amino acids. The sequenced part of the CDR3 DNA is TGCAGTGCTAGTGGGGGGGGACCCATGAACACTGAA. Translating gives CSASGGGPMNTE. The CDR3 in its entirety is CSASGGGPMNTEAFF.

As concerns this clone: The junction differs from germline at one of its ends, possibly a read error. The CDR3 end falls 3 residues outside the read, so it is completed with the germline J gene. The genes are TRBV7-9 and TRBJ1-2, with 7 bases aligning to TRBD1. Germline V lookup: CDR1 SEHNR, CDR2 FQNEAQ (reference sequence). The CDR3 is 15 amino acids. Incomplete CDR3 DNA: TGTGCCAGCAGGTTAGCGACAGGGTCCTACAATGAC. This translates into CASRLATGSYND. The CDR3 reads in full as CASRLATGSYNDYTF. The variable domain in full, with the rest retrieved from reference TRBV7-9 and TRBJ1-2, is DTGVSQNPRHKITKRGQNVTFRCDPISEHNRLYWYRQTLGQGPEFLTYFQNEAQLEKSRLLSDRFSAERPKGSFSTLEIQRTEQGDSAMYLCASRLATGSYNDYTFGSGTRLTVV.

In regard to this clone: The CDR3 end lies 3 residues beyond the end of the read and is filled in from the germline J gene. This chain uses TRBV28 with TRBJ2-4, with 7 bases matching TRBD1. With 3 bases clipped from V and 2 bases from J, the junction kept 10 bases outside the gene matches. CDR3 length equals 17 residues. Germline V gene data show CDR1 as MDHEN and CDR2 as SYDVKM. This CDR3 is CASSFERGRYTKNIQYF. The covered CDR3 bases are TGTGCCAGCAGTTTCGAGAGGGGGCGCTATACCAAAAACATT.

A remark on this clone: One end of the junction varies from germline; a read error may be responsible. The CDR3 end falls 3 residues outside the read, so it is completed with the germline J gene. The chain recombines TRBV18 with TRBJ2-7; a possible D gene is TRBD1 (5 bases). This CDR3 is 14 amino acids long. The V gene's germline CDR1 is KGHSH and CDR2 LQKENI. Incomplete CDR3 DNA: TGTGCCTGCTCACAGGCACACAGTAACTACGAG. It yields the protein CACSQAHSNYE. The entire CDR3 protein is CACSQAHSNYEQYF.

To note about this clone: The read stops 3 residues short of the end of the CDR3; the missing end is completed from the germline J gene. J is TRBJ1-2 and V is TRBV7-2; D might be TRBD1 (5 bases). The length of the CDR3 is 14 residues. Per the germline V gene, CDR1 is SGHTA and CDR2 is FQGNSA. The sequenced part of the CDR3 DNA is TGTGCCAGCAGCATTAGCGGGGGGGATTACGAC. Its protein product is CASSISGGDYD. The whole CDR3 sequence reads CASSISGGDYDYTF.

As for this clone: A junction end diverges from the germline sequence, so it may reflect a read error. The read ends 3 residues early relative to the CDR3; the germline J gene fills the gap. This chain uses TRBV4-2 with TRBJ2-5; D perhaps matches TRBD2 (5 bases). CDR1 is LGHNA and CDR2 is YNFKEQ in the germline V gene. The CDR3 contains 14 residues. Partial CDR3 DNA: TGCGCCAGCAGCCAAGATGGGTTCCGGGGGACC. Its protein product is CASSQDGFRGT. The full CDR3 reads CASSQDGFRGTQYF.

Concerning this clone itself: The observed sequence ends 3 residues before the CDR3 terminus, with the missing tail filled in from the germline J gene. V gene TRBV6-2 or TRBV6-3 combines with J gene TRBJ2-5; D gene uncertain. Germline V lookup: CDR1 MNHEY, CDR2 SVGEGT. This CDR3 is built from 12 residues. Trimming shortened V by 5 bases and J by 7 bases, and 11 bases separated the two germline ends. The chain's CDR3 is CASSPSILTQYF. The CDR3 DNA, read in part, is TGTGCCAGCAGTCCTAGTATTTTGACC.

Points on this clone: The CDR3 end is not reached by the read, which stops 3 residues before it; the germline J gene fills it in. The chain uses TRBV7-3 and TRBJ2-1, with TRBD1 identical over 8 bases. This CDR3 is built from 13 residues. The trim removed 5 bases at V and 8 bases at J, leaving 5 bases unmatched. The germline V gene has CDR1 SGHTA and CDR2 FQGTGA. CDR3 sequence: CASSTGQGYEQFF. The part of the CDR3 DNA that was read is TGTGCCAGCAGCACCGGACAGGGATATGAG.

With regard to this clone: The CDR3 goes on 3 residues after the read ends, and that part is filled in from the germline J gene. The rearrangement uses TRBV20-1 and TRBJ2-3; 13 bases line up with TRBD2. V was pared by 8 bases and J by 5 bases, with 7 bases of the junction left unmatched. Germline values: CDR1 DFQATT, CDR2 SNEGSKA (reference sequence). The CDR3 has 14 amino acids. The CDR3 sequence: CSWTSGGPEDTQYF. Incomplete CDR3 DNA: TGCAGTTGGACTAGCGGGGGTCCGGAAGATACG.

Note on this clone: Read data end 3 residues before the CDR3 end; the end is taken from the germline J gene. This chain uses TRBV18 with TRBJ2-2, with D perhaps matching TRBD1 (7 bases). Germline V gene data show CDR1 as KGHSH and CDR2 as LQKENI. The CDR3 covers 15 residues. Here the CDR3 reads CASSPGGQTNEKLFF. Incomplete CDR3 DNA: TGTGCCAGCTCTCCCGGGGGACAGACGAATGAAAAG.

About this clone itself: With the read ending 3 residues before the CDR3 end, the germline J gene is used to fill in that end. V is TRBV7-2 and J is TRBJ1-5; possible D gene TRBD1, 6 bases. This CDR3 region has 15 residues. The V end lost 9 bases, the J end lost 9 bases, and 24 bases lay between the germline ends. Germline values: CDR1 SGHTA, CDR2 FQGNSA. The sequenced part of the CDR3 DNA is TGTGCCAGTACCAACCCAGTCGTGGGGGGGCGGCCC. Protein product: CASTNPVVGGRP. The full CDR3 is CASTNPVVGGRPQHF.

Concerning this clone: Read data end 3 residues before the CDR3 end; the end is taken from the germline J gene. The V and J genes are TRBV18 and TRBJ1-2; possible D gene TRBD1, 6 bases. Germline loops: CDR1 KGHSH, CDR2 LQKENI. The CDR3 has 16 residues. The sequenced CDR3 bases are TGTGCCAGCTCACCACCGAACCAGGGGTACTGCAATGAC. Amino acid sequence: CASSPPNQGYCND. The full CDR3 is CASSPPNQGYCNDYTF. The whole variable domain, filled in from reference TRBV18 and TRBJ1-2, reads NAGVMQNPRHLVRRRGQEARLRCSPMKGHSHVYWYRQLPEEGLKFMVYLQKENIIDESGMPKERFSAEFPKEGPSILRIQQVVRGDSAAYFCASSPPNQGYCNDYTFGSGTRLTVV.

Comments on this clone: The sequenced fragment ends 3 residues before the CDR3 boundary, so the rest is inferred from the germline J gene. The chain links TRBV20-1 to TRBJ1-2; D may be TRBD1 (6 bases). Germline CDR1 reads DFQATT; CDR2 reads SNEGSKA (reference sequence). The CDR3 runs to 12 residues. V was trimmed by 5 bases and J by 2 bases, leaving 9 bases between them. CDR3 residues: CSAPDRNYGYTF. Partial CDR3 DNA: TGCAGTGCTCCCGACAGGAACTATGGC.

With respect to this clone: The CDR3 goes on 3 residues after the read ends, and that part is filled in from the germline J gene. The chain has TRBV20-1 and TRBJ2-5; 15 bases align to TRBD2. The germline V gene encodes CDR1 DFQATT and CDR2 SNEGSKA (reference sequence). V lost 5 bases, J lost 3 bases, and 10 bases stayed unmatched. CDR3 size: 17 residues. The covered CDR3 bases are TGCAGTGCTCCACGGACTAGCGGGAGGGGGGAGGAAGAGACC. This translates into CSAPRTSGRGEEET. The entire CDR3 reads CSAPRTSGRGEEETQYF.

Comments on this clone: With the read ending 3 residues before the CDR3 end, the germline J gene is used to fill in that end. The chain has TRBV2 and TRBJ1-2, with 12 bases identical to TRBD1. The germline V gene has CDR1 SNHLY and CDR2 FYNNEI. The CDR3 length is 15 residues. Here the CDR3 reads CASSGGGTGGFDYTF. Partial CDR3 DNA: TGTGCCAGCAGTGGGGGGGGGACAGGGGGCTTCGAC.

A note on this clone: From the germline J gene comes the end of the CDR3, since the read stops 3 residues before it. V is TRBV19 and J is TRBJ2-2, with 7 bases fitting TRBD1. The length of the CDR3 is 17 residues. From germline, CDR1 is LNHDA and CDR2 SQIVND (reference sequence). The CDR3 is CASSTPTGWSTNEKLFF. CDR3 DNA, as far as it was read: TGTGCCAGTAGTACCCCGACAGGGTGGTCAACTAATGAAAAG. The entire variable domain, with the rest obtained from reference TRBV19 and TRBJ2-2, is as follows: DGGITQSPKYLFRKEGQNVTLSCEQNLNHDAMYWYRQDPGQGLRLIYYSQIVNDFQKGDIAEGYSVSREKKESFPLTVTSAQKNPTAFYLCASSTPTGWSTNEKLFFGEGSRLTVL.

Partial CDR3 DNA: TGTGCCAGCAGCCTAGACAGGGGAGCCTCACCC. This encodes CASSLDRGASP. The full CDR3 protein is CASSLDRGASPLHF. The chain joins TRBV5-4 to TRBJ1-6, with 8 nucleotides matching TRBD1. Sequencing ends 3 residues short of the CDR3 end; the germline J gene provides the rest. The CDR3 runs 14 residues. V was clipped by 4 bases and J by 10 bases; unmatched bases: 7. Germline V gene sequence: CDR1 SGHNT, CDR2 YYREEE (reference sequence).

Regarding this clone: The observed sequence ends 3 residues before the CDR3 terminus, with the missing tail filled in from the germline J gene. The V gene is TRBV30, the J gene TRBJ2-4, with 7 bases aligning to TRBD1. Germline CDR1 and CDR2: GTSNPN and SVGIG (reference sequence). The CDR3 is 13 amino acids. The CDR3 DNA, read in part, is TGTGCCTGGAGTGTAGGGACAGCCTATGGT. This sequence encodes CAWSVGTAYG. The whole CDR3 reads CAWSVGTAYGQYF.

To note about this clone: Read data end 3 residues before the CDR3 end; the end is taken from the germline J gene. V gene TRBV7-6 combines with J gene TRBJ1-2; D remains unclear. The CDR3 is 17 amino acids. Germline loops: CDR1 SGHVS, CDR2 FNYEAQ. The CDR3 DNA, read in part, is TGTGCCAGCAGCTTAGCCCAGACTAGCGGGAGCACAGATACC. Translation: CASSLAQTSGSTDT. The CDR3, in full, reads CASSLAQTSGSTDTYTF.

With respect to this clone: The read terminates 3 residues ahead of where the CDR3 ends, so the germline J gene completes it. The chain couples TRBV20-1 to TRBJ2-3; TRBD2 aligns across 11 bases. The germline V gene encodes CDR1 DFQATT and CDR2 SNEGSKA (reference sequence). Trimming removed 1 base from V and 4 bases from J; junction bases left unmatched: 4. CDR3 length equals 15 residues. The CDR3 DNA, read in part, is TGCAGTGCTAGAGTGGATAGCGGGGGGGCAGATACG. Encoded protein: CSARVDSGGADT. The entire CDR3 protein reads CSARVDSGGADTQYF.

Concerning this clone itself: The read ends 3 residues shy of where the CDR3 ends; the end is completed using the germline J gene. The rearrangement joins TRBV20-1 to TRBJ2-3, with D possibly matching TRBD1 (5 bases). The CDR3 sequence is 14 residues long. The V and J ends lost 6 bases and 0 bases respectively, with 13 bases between them. Germline CDR1 DFQATT, CDR2 SNEGSKA (reference sequence). Partial CDR3 DNA: TGCAGTGCGATAACAGGTTTTAGCACAGATACG. Amino acid sequence: CSAITGFSTDT. In full, the CDR3 reads CSAITGFSTDTQYF.

Regarding this clone: From the germline J gene comes the end of the CDR3, since the read stops 3 residues before it. The chain has TRBV2 and TRBJ2-3; D is undetermined. The CDR3 loop spans 11 amino acids. Germline CDR1 and CDR2: SNHLY and FYNNEI. The V and J ends lost 6 bases and 7 bases respectively, with 8 bases between them. The part of the CDR3 DNA that was read is TGTGCCAGCAGCGCGGATAATACG. It is translated as CASSADNT. From start to end, the CDR3 is CASSADNTQYF. Using reference TRBV2 and TRBJ2-3 for the parts outside the CDR3, the full variable domain is EPEVTQTPSHQVTQMGQEVILRCVPISNHLYFYWYRQILGQKVEFLVSFYNNEISEKSEIFDDQFSVERPDGSNFTLKIRSTKLEDSAMYFCASSADNTQYFGPGTRLTVL.

On this clone: The CDR3 end falls 3 residues outside the read, so it is completed with the germline J gene. The genes are TRBV30 and TRBJ1-2; D not certain. The CDR3 has 11 residues. Germline V CDR1 and CDR2: GTSNPN, SVGIG (reference sequence). The V gene lost 1 base and the J gene lost 4 bases, with 4 bases spanning the gap. CDR3 sequence reads: CAWSGLYGYTF. The covered CDR3 bases are TGTGCCTGGAGTGGACTCTATGGC. The complete variable domain, with remaining parts taken from reference TRBV30 and TRBJ1-2, reads SQTIHQWPATLVQPVGSPLSLECTVEGTSNPNLYWYRQAAGRGLQLLFYSVGIGQISSEVPQNLSASRPQDRQFILSSKKLLLSDSGFYLCAWSGLYGYTFGSGTRLTVV.

To note about this clone: The CDR3 extends 3 residues past the end of the read, so its final part is completed from the germline J gene. V is TRBV20-1 and J is TRBJ2-1, with D perhaps matching TRBD2 (6 bases). V lost 0 bases and J 1 base, leaving 10 bases between the germline ends. CDR1 is DFQATT, CDR2 SNEGSKA, per germline (reference sequence). This CDR3 is 15 amino acids long. The CDR3 region is CSARDHGGSYNEQFF. Partial CDR3 DNA: TGCAGTGCTAGAGATCACGGGGGATCCTACAATGAG.